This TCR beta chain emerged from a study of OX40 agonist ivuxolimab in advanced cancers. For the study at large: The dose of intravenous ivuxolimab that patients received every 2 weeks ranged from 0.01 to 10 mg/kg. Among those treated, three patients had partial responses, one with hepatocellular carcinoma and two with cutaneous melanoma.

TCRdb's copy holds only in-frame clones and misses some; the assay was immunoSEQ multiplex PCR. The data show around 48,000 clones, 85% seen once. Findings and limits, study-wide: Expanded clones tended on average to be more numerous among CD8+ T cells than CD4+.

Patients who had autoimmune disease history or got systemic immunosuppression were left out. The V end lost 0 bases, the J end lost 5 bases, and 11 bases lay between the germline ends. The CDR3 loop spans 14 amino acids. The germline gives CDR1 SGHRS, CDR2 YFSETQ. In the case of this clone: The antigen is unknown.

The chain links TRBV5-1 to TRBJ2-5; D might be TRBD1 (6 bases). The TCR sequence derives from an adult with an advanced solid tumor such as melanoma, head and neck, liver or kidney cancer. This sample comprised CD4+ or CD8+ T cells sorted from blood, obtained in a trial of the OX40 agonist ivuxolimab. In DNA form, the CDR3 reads TGCGCCAGCAGCTTGGACAGGGTTATGGAGACCCAGTACTTC. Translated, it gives CASSLDRVMETQYF.